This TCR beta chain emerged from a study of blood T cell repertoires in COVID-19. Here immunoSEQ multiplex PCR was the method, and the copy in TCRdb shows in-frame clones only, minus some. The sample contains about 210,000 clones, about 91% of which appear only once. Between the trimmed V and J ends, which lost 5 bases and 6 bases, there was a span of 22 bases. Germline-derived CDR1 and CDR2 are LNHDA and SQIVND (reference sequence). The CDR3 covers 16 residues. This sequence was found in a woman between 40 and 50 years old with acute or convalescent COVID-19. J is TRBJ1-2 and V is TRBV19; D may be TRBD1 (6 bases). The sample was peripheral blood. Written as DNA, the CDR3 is TGTGCCAGTAGTCTCCAGGGGATTTGGGGTTCGCATGGCTACACCTTC. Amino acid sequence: CASSLQGIWGSHGYTF.